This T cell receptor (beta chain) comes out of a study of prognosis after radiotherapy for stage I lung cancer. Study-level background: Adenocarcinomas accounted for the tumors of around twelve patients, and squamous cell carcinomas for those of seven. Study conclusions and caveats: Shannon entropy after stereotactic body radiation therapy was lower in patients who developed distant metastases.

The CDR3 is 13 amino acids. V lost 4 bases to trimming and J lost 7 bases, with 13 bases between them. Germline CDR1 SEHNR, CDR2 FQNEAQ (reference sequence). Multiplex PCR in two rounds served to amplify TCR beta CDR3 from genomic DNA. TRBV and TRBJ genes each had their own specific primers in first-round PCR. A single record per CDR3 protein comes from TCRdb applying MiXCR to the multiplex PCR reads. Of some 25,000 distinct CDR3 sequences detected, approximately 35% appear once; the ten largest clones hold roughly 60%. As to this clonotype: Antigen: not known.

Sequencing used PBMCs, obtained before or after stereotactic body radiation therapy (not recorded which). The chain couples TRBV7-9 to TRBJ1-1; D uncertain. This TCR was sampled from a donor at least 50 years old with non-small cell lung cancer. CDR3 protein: CASSSKGPHEAFF. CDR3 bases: TGTGCCAGCAGCTCCAAAGGCCCACATGAAGCTTTCTTT.